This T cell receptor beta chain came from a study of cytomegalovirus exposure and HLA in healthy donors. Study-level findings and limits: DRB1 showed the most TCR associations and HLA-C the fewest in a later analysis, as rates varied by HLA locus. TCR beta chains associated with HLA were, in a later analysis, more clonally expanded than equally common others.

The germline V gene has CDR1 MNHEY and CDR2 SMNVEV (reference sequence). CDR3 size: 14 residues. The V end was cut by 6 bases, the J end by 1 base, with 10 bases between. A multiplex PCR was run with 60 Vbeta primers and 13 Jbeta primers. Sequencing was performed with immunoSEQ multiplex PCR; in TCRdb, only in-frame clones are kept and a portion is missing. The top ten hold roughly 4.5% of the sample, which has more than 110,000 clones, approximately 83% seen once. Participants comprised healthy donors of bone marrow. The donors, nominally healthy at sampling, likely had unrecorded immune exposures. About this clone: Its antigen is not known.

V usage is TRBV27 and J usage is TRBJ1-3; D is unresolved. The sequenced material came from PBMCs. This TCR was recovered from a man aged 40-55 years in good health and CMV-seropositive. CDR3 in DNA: TGTGCCAGCAGATCGGGATCTTCTGGAAACACCATATATTTT. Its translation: CASRSGSSGNTIYF.